This T cell receptor (beta chain) emerged from a study of blood T cells in healthy people across ages. Study observations and caveats: Greater diversity and more naive CD4+ cells were seen in long-lived donors than in aged donors. Unsorted PBMCs ruled out conclusive naive versus antigen-experienced comparison.

This CDR3 comprises 15 residues. Alongside a J-beta primer mix, a sample-barcoded 5' primer served in a second PCR lasting about 6 to 12 cycles. TCRdb recomputed calls from the 5' RACE reads with MiXCR, one row per CDR3 protein. The sample lists around 1,000,000 distinct CDR3 sequences; 20% to 25% were seen once. For this clonotype: What it binds is unknown.

Separately, the same data were catalogued under a study of T cells of mothers and their children. That work states: RNA that had been extracted went wholly into cDNA synthesis, at roughly 1.6 ug per 15 ul.

The material sequenced was blood. This chain links TRBV21-1 with TRBJ1-1; TRBD1, the table's D call, was not compared with the DNA. TRBV21-1 is given as a pseudogene. This receptor was taken from a girl under 10 years old in good health. The CDR3 loop is CASLGTGERGTEAFF. In nucleotides, the CDR3 is TGTGCCAGCCTCGGGACAGGGGAGAGAGGGACTGAAGCTTTCTTT.